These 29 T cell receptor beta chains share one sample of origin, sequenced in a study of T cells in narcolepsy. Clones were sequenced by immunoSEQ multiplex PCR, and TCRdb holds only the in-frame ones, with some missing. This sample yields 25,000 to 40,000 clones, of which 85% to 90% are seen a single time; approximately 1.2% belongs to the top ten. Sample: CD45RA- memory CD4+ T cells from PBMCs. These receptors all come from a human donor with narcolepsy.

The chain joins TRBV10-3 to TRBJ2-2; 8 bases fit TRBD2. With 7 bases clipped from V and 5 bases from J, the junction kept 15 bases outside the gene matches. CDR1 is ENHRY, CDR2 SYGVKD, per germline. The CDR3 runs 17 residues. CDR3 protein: CAITTKSAGDSTGELFF. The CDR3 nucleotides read TGTGCCATCACCACGAAATCAGCGGGGGATTCTACCGGGGAGCTGTTTTTT.

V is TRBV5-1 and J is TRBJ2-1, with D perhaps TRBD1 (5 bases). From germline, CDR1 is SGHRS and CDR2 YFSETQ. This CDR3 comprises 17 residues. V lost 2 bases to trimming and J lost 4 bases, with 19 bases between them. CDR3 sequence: CASSFMEQDIPYNEQFF. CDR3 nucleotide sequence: TGCGCCAGCAGCTTTATGGAACAGGATATTCCTTACAATGAGCAGTTCTTC.

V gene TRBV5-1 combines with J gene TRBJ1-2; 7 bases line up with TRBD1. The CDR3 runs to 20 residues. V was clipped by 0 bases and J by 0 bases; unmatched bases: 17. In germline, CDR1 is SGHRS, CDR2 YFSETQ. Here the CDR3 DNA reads TGCGCCAGCAGCTTGGTCGGGAACAGGGGAGATCGCGGTTCTAACTATGGCTACACCTTC. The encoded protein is CASSLVGNRGDRGSNYGYTF. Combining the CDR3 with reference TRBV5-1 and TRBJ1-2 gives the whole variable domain KAGVTQTPRYLIKTRGQQVTLSCSPISGHRSVSWYQQTPGQGLQFLFEYFSETQRNKGNFPGRFSGRQFSNSRSEMNVSTLELGDSALYLCASSLVGNRGDRGSNYGYTFGSGTRLTVV.

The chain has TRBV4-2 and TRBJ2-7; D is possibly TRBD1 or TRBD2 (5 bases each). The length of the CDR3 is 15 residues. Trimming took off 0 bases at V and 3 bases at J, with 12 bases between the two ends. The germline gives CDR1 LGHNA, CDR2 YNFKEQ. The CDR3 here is CASSQEDGADYEQYF. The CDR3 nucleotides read TGTGCCAGCAGCCAAGAGGACGGGGCCGACTACGAGCAGTACTTC.

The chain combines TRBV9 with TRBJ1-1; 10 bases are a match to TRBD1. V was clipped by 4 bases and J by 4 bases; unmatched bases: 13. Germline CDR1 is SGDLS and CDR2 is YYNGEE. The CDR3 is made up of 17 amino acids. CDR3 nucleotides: TGTGCCAGCAGCCGGACGCCTCAGACAGGGGGCGGCACTGAAGCTTTCTTT. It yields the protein CASSRTPQTGGGTEAFF.

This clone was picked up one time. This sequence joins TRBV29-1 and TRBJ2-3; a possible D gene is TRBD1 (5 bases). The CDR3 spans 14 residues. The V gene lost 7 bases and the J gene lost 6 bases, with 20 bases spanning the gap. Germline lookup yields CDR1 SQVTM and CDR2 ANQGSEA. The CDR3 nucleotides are TGCAGCGCTCCGGGCAGGGTGTTTGAGGATACGCAGTATTTT. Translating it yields CSAPGRVFEDTQYF.

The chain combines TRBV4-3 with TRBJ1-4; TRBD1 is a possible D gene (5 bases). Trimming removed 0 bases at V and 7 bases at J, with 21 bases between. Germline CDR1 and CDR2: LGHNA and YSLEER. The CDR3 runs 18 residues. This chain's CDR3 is CASSQDSPMGGVFEKLFF. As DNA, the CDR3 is TGCGCCAGCAGCCAAGATTCCCCCATGGGAGGGGTTTTTGAAAAACTGTTTTTT.

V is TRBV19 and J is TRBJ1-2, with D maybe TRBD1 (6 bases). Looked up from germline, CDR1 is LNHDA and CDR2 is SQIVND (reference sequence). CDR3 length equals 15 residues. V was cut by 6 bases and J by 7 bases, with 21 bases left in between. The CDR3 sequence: CASSPHLQGKIGYTF. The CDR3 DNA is TGTGCCAGTAGCCCGCATCTCCAGGGGAAGATTGGCTACACCTTC.

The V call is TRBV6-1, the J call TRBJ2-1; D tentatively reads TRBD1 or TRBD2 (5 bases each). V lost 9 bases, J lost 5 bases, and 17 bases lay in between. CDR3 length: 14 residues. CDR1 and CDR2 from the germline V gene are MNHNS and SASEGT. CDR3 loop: CASRVGTNNNEQFF. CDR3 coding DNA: TGTGCCAGTAGGGTAGGGACCAACAACAATGAGCAGTTCTTC.

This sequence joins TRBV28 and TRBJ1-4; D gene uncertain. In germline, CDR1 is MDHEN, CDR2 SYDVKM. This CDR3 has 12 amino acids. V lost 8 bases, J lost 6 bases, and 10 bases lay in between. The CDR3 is CASWGRHEKLFF. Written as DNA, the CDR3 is TGTGCCAGCTGGGGTAGACATGAAAAACTGTTTTTT.

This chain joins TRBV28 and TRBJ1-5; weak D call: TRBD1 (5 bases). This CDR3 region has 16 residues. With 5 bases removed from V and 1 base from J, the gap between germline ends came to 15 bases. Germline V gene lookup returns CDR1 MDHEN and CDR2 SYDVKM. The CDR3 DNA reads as TGTGCCAGCAGTCCGGGGGGGGGTTGGAGCAATCAGCCCCAGCATTTT. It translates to CASSPGGGWSNQPQHF.

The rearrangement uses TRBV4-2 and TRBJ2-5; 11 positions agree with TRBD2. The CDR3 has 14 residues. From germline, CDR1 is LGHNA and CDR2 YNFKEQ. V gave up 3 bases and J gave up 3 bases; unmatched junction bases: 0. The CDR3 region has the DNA TGTGCCAGCAGCCAGACTAGCGGGGAAGAGACCCAGTACTTC. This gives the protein CASSQTSGEETQYF.

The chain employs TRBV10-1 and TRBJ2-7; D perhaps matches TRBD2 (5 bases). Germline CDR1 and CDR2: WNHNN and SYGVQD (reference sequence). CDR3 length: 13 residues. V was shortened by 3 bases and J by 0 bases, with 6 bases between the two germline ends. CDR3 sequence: CASSEAVSYEQYF. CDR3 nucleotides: TGCGCCAGCAGTGAAGCGGTCTCCTACGAGCAGTACTTC.

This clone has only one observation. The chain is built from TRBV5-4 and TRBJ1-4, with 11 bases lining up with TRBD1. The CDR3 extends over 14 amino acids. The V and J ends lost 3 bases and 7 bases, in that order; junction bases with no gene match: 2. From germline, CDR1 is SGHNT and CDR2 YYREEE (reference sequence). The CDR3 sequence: CASSYGTGGEKLFF. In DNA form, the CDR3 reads TGTGCCAGCAGCTACGGGACAGGGGGTGAAAAACTGTTTTTT.

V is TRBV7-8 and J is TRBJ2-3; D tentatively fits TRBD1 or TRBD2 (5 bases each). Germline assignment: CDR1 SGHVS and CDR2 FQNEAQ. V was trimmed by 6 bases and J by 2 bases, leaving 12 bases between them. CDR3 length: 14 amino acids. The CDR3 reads CASRSGPATDTQYF. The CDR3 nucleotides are TGTGCCAGCAGGTCGGGACCAGCCACAGATACGCAGTATTTT.

CDR3 sequence: CASSVGGYGYTF. The CDR3 coding sequence is TGCGCCAGCAGTGTGGGTGGCTATGGCTACACCTTC. The gene calls are TRBV10-2 and TRBJ1-2; D uncertain. Germline CDR1 and CDR2: WSHSY and SAAADI. The CDR3 runs 12 residues. The V gene lost 4 bases and the J gene lost 4 bases, with 7 bases spanning the gap.

CDR3: CASSYGLNYEQYF. CDR3 DNA: TGTGCCAGCAGCTATGGGCTAAACTACGAGCAGTACTTC. The gene calls are TRBV6-6 and TRBJ2-7, with D hard to call. V gave up 6 bases and J gave up 3 bases, with 12 bases separating them. The CDR3 contains 13 residues. CDR1 is MNHNY and CDR2 is SVGAGI in the germline V gene (reference sequence).

The CDR3: CASSQLAGGLSYEQYF. In DNA, the CDR3 is TGTGCCAGCAGTCAACTAGCGGGAGGCCTCTCCTACGAGCAGTACTTC. The rearrangement joins TRBV7-2 to TRBJ2-7; TRBD2 matches at 12 bases. The CDR3 sequence is 16 residues long. Germline CDR1 is SGHTA and CDR2 is FQGNSA. Trimming cost V 6 bases and J 0 bases; bases outside gene matches: 6.

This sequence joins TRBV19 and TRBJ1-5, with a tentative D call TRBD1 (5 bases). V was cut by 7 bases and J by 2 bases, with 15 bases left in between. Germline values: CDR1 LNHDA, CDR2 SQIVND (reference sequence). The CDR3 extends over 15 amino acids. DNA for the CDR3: TGTGCCAGTACGAGCCAGGGCCGGGGCAATCAGCCCCAGCATTTT. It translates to CASTSQGRGNQPQHF.

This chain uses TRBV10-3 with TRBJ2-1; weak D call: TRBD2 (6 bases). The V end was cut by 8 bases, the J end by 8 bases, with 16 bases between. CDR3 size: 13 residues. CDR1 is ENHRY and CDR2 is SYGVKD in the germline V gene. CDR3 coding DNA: TGTGCCATCGGACTACTAGAGATGGATGAGCAGTTCTTC. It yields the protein CAIGLLEMDEQFF.

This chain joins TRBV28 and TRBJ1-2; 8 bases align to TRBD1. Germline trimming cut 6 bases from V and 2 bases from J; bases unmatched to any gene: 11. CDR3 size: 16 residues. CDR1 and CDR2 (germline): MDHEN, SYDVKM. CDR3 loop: CASSRSPGQGNYGYTF. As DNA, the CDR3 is TGTGCCAGCAGCCGCAGCCCCGGACAGGGAAACTATGGCTACACCTTC.

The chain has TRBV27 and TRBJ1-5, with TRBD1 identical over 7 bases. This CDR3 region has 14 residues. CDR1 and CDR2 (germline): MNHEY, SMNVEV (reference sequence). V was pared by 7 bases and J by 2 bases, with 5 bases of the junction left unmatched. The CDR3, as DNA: TGTGCCAGCACCACAGGGGCAGGCAATCAGCCCCAGCATTTT. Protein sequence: CASTTGAGNQPQHF.

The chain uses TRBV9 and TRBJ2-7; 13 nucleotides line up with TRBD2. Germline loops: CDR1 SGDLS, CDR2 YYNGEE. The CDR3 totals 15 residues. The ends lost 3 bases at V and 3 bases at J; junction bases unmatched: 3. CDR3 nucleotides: TGTGCCAGCAGCGGGGGACTAGCGGGATACTACGAGCAGTACTTC. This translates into CASSGGLAGYYEQYF.

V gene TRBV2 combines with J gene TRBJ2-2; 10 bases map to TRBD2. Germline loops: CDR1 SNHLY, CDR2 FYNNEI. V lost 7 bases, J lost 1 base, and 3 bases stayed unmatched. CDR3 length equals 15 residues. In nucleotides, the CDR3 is TGTGCCAGCACTCGGACTAGCGGGAACACCGGGGAGCTGTTTTTT. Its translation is CASTRTSGNTGELFF. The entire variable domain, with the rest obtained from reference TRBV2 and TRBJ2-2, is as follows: EPEVTQTPSHQVTQMGQEVILRCVPISNHLYFYWYRQILGQKVEFLVSFYNNEISEKSEIFDDQFSVERPDGSNFTLKIRSTKLEDSAMYFCASTRTSGNTGELFFGEGSRLTVL.

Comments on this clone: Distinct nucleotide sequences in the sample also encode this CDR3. The CDR3 loop reads CSAGGYYEQYF. The CDR3 nucleotides read TGCAGTGCGGGAGGATACTACGAGCAGTACTTC. This rearrangement joins TRBV20-1 to TRBJ2-7, with a tentative D call TRBD2 (6 bases). The germline V gene has CDR1 DFQATT and CDR2 SNEGSKA (reference sequence). Trimming cost V 6 bases and J 3 bases, with 9 bases left between them. The CDR3 is made up of 11 amino acids.

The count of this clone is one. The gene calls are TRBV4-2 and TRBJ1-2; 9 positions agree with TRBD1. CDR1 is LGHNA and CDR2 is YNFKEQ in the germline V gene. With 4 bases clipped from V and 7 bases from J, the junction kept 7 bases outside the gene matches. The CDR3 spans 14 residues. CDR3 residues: CASSPDRGARGYTF. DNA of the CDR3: TGTGCCAGCAGCCCTGACAGGGGGGCTCGTGGCTACACCTTC.

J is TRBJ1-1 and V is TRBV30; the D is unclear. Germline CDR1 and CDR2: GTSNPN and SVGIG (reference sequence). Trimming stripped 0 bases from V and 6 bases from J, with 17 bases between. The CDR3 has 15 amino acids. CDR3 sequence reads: CAWSVFGRTISEAFF. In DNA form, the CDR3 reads TGTGCCTGGAGTGTATTTGGCAGAACTATTTCTGAAGCTTTCTTT.

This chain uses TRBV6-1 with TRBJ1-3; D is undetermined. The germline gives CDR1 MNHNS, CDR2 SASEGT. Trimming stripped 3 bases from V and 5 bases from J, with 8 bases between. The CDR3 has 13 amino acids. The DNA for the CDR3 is TGTGCCAGCAGTGACGCAGGAAGAAACACCATATATTTT. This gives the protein CASSDAGRNTIYF.

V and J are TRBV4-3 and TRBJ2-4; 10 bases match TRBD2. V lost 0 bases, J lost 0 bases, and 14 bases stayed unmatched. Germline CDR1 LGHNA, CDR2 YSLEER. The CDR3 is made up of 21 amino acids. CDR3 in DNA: TGCGCCAGCAGCCAAGATATCCTGGCTAGCGGGGGTTATTTAGCCAAAAACATTCAGTACTTC. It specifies CASSQDILASGGYLAKNIQYF.